This T cell receptor beta chain was observed in a study of T cell responses to AZD1222 COVID-19 vaccine. Findings of the study overall: It should be noted that donors were predominantly white British and more often female, and clonal diversity was possibly underestimated. Only 5 or 6 individuals given AZD1222 were seropositive at baseline. Nearly half of the spike-specific TCRs reportedly recognize variant regions that carry no mutations. The peak T cell response came first, and repertoires were sampled only after it.

A remark on this clone: The target antigen is unknown.

Only in-frame clones appear in the TCRdb table, and some are missing; sequencing was by immunoSEQ multiplex PCR. The data show 100,000 to 110,000 clones, with roughly 91% seen just once and under 2% held by the top ten. Germline V lookup: CDR1 SGHTA, CDR2 FQGNSA. V lost 1 base, J lost 4 bases, and 10 bases lay in between. The CDR3 loop spans 14 amino acids. The receptor's source is an adult in good health. This material consisted of peripheral blood, taken on day 0 of AZD1222 vaccination. The chain has TRBV7-2 and TRBJ1-2, with D unclear. CDR3 nucleotide sequence: TGTGCCAGCAGCTTAGATGGGGTGGGCTATGGCTACACCTTC. Encoded protein: CASSLDGVGYGYTF.